Following are 27 T cell receptor beta chains from one sample sequenced in a study of beta chain features in type 1 diabetes. Study findings and constraints: Shortening of TCRB CDR3s, moderate but significant, appeared in all four CD4+ subsets of Type 1 diabetes patients.

The entirety of the isolated RNA underwent reverse transcription, so expressed TCRB transcripts were sequenced. Here immunoSEQ multiplex PCR was the method, and the copy in TCRdb shows in-frame clones only, minus some. The sample contains around 280,000 clones, approximately 15% of which appear only once. Their target antigens are unknown. Sequenced sample: naive CD4+ T cells from blood. These receptors were obtained from a man between 18 and 29 years old with type 1 diabetes.

This clone has more than one count but fewer than ten. The V call is TRBV7-8, the J call TRBJ2-5, with a possible D match to TRBD1 (6 bases). Trimming took off 6 bases at V and 3 bases at J, with 8 bases between the two ends. Germline V gene lookup returns CDR1 SGHVS and CDR2 FQNEAQ. This CDR3 spans 12 amino acids. For the CDR3, the DNA is TGTGCCAGCAGTAGGGGGAAAGAGACCCAGTACTTC. This sequence encodes CASSRGKETQYF. The entire variable domain, with the rest obtained from reference TRBV7-8 and TRBJ2-5, is as follows: GAGVSQSPRYKVAKRGQDVALRCDPISGHVSLFWYQQALGQGPEFLTYFQNEAQLDKSGLPSDRFFAERPEGSVSTLKIQRTQQEDSAVYLCASSRGKETQYFGPGTRLLVL.

This clone was detected only a few times. The V and J genes are TRBV4-3 and TRBJ1-6, with 9 bases fitting TRBD1. Germline values: CDR1 LGHNA, CDR2 YSLEER. V dropped 4 bases and J dropped 8; count of bases not matched to a gene: 9. This CDR3 spans 16 amino acids. Here the CDR3 DNA reads TGCGCCAGCAGCCGGGGCCGGGACAGGGCGGATTCACCCCTCCACTTT. Translated, it gives CASSRGRDRADSPLHF.

The CDR3 protein is CASSLTGGNTEAFF. The CDR3 DNA reads TGTGCCAGCAGCCTCACAGGGGGAAACACTGAAGCTTTCTTT. This chain uses TRBV7-9 with TRBJ1-1; 8 bases are shared with TRBD1. The CDR3 loop spans 14 amino acids. From germline, CDR1 is SEHNR and CDR2 FQNEAQ (reference sequence). Trimming removed 5 bases from V and 2 bases from J; junction bases left unmatched: 4.

The chain links TRBV20-1 to TRBJ1-4, with no clear D. Germline values: CDR1 DFQATT, CDR2 SNEGSKA (reference sequence). The CDR3 extends over 10 amino acids. Trimming took 5 bases from V and 4 from J, leaving 2 bases between them. This CDR3 reads CSAYNEKLFF. In DNA, the CDR3 is TGCAGTGCTTATAATGAAAAACTGTTTTTT.

The CDR3 coding sequence is TGTGCCAGCAGACCGGAGGCCTACGAGCAGTACTTC. Protein sequence: CASRPEAYEQYF. The rearrangement uses TRBV2 and TRBJ2-7, with D possibly matching TRBD2 (5 bases). This CDR3 is 12 amino acids long. CDR1 is SNHLY and CDR2 is FYNNEI in the germline V gene. V lost 6 bases and J lost 2, with 8 bases in between.

The chain combines TRBV7-2 with TRBJ2-3; 11 positions match TRBD2. The V and J ends lost 4 bases and 4 bases, in that order; junction bases with no gene match: 7. The CDR3 runs to 16 residues. The germline V gene encodes CDR1 SGHTA and CDR2 FQGNSA. The CDR3 region is CASSSRISGGADTQYF. The CDR3 bases are TGTGCCAGCAGCTCACGAATTAGCGGGGGGGCAGATACGCAGTATTTT.

The rearrangement joins TRBV19 to TRBJ1-4, with D unresolved. Per germline, CDR1 LNHDA and CDR2 SQIVND (reference sequence). V dropped 5 bases and J dropped 7 bases, with 11 bases sitting between them. The CDR3 contains 13 residues. CDR3 coding DNA: TGTGCCAGTAGTCCCGTAACAGTTGAAAAACTGTTTTTT. Its translation is CASSPVTVEKLFF.

The genes are TRBV25-1 and TRBJ2-7, with 7 nucleotides matching TRBD1. CDR3 length: 12 residues. The V and J ends lost 10 bases and 1 base, in that order; junction bases with no gene match: 4. Germline CDR1 reads MGHDK; CDR2 reads SYGVNS. The CDR3 protein is CATTDRSYEQYF. The CDR3 DNA follows: TGTGCCACGACGGACAGGTCCTACGAGCAGTACTTC.

V and J are TRBV9 and TRBJ2-3, with 7 bases aligning to TRBD2. The CDR3 length is 20 residues. The germline V gene has CDR1 SGDLS and CDR2 YYNGEE. Losses at the gene ends were 3 bases for V and 4 bases for J; bases not matched to a gene: 23. In nucleotides, the CDR3 is TGTGCCAGCAGCGCTACGGGAGTGAGGGATCGCGGGGGATCATCAGATACGCAGTATTTT. Translating it yields CASSATGVRDRGGSSDTQYF.

This sequence joins TRBV6-6 and TRBJ1-5; D not resolved. The V end lost 0 bases, the J end lost 0 bases, and 6 bases lay between the germline ends. Germline V gene data show CDR1 as MNHNY and CDR2 as SVGAGI (reference sequence). The CDR3 is made up of 15 amino acids. The CDR3 sequence: CASSYSSYSNQPQHF. DNA for the CDR3: TGTGCCAGCAGTTACTCGAGCTATAGCAATCAGCCCCAGCATTTT.

This clone has only one observation. The rearrangement uses TRBV6-5 and TRBJ1-5; D might be TRBD1 (5 bases). Looked up from germline, CDR1 is MNHEY and CDR2 is SVGAGI. The CDR3 sequence is 16 residues long. With 4 bases removed from V and 3 bases from J, the gap between germline ends came to 16 bases. The CDR3 region is CASSSPVGHFNQPQHF. In DNA, the CDR3 is TGTGCCAGCAGTTCGCCCGTCGGACATTTCAATCAGCCCCAGCATTTT.

The rearrangement links TRBV10-3 to TRBJ2-1; the D gene is possibly TRBD2 (6 bases). V lost 4 bases and J lost 1, with 14 bases in between. This CDR3 is 16 amino acids long. The germline gives CDR1 ENHRY, CDR2 SYGVKD. As DNA, the CDR3 is TGTGCCATCAGTGGATTAGCGGCTACTTCCTACAATGAGCAGTTCTTC. It encodes CAISGLAATSYNEQFF.

This clone was observed a few times. The CDR3 protein is CASSLSRHSPGYTF. The CDR3 DNA is TGTGCCAGCAGTTTATCGAGGCATTCTCCCGGCTACACCTTC. V usage is TRBV27 and J usage is TRBJ1-2; no definite D call. V lost 0 bases to trimming and J lost 8 bases, with 13 bases between them. In germline, CDR1 is MNHEY, CDR2 SMNVEV (reference sequence). The CDR3 loop spans 14 amino acids.

The V call is TRBV5-4, the J call TRBJ2-1; TRBD2 matches at 8 bases. V shed 7 bases and J 0 bases; nucleotides not matched to a gene: 12. This CDR3 is built from 17 residues. In germline, CDR1 is SGHNT, CDR2 YYREEE (reference sequence). CDR3 sequence (DNA): TGTGCCAGCCGCCGGGAGGGGCGTCTAAGCTCCTACAATGAGCAGTTCTTC. Translation: CASRREGRLSSYNEQFF.

This clone has a handful of counts. The chain has TRBV29-1 and TRBJ2-5, with 10 bases fitting TRBD2. V lost 3 bases to trimming and J lost 2 bases; unmatched junction nucleotides: 0. The CDR3 is 13 amino acids. Per germline, CDR1 SQVTM and CDR2 ANQGSEA. The CDR3, as DNA: TGCAGCGTTGAGGGACTAGCGCAAGAGACCCAGTACTTC. Translation: CSVEGLAQETQYF.

The chain combines TRBV4-2 with TRBJ2-1; 8 bases are shared with TRBD2. With 0 bases clipped from V and 5 bases from J, the junction kept 6 bases outside the gene matches. In germline, CDR1 is LGHNA, CDR2 YNFKEQ. The CDR3 covers 16 residues. CDR3 in DNA: TGTGCCAGCAGCCAAGAGTCGCTAGCGGGTAACAATGAGCAGTTCTTC. Translation gives CASSQESLAGNNEQFF.

The chain links TRBV30 to TRBJ2-2; possible D gene TRBD2, 5 bases. Germline values: CDR1 GTSNPN, CDR2 SVGIG (reference sequence). The CDR3 sequence is 15 residues long. The V end lost 2 bases, the J end lost 6 bases, and 16 bases lay between the germline ends. Here the CDR3 DNA reads TGTGCCTGGAGTTTCGGGGTCGGCGGTCCCGGGGAGCTGTTTTTT. It encodes CAWSFGVGGPGELFF. Drawing the rest from reference TRBV30 and TRBJ2-2, the complete variable domain is SQTIHQWPATLVQPVGSPLSLECTVEGTSNPNLYWYRQAAGRGLQLLFYSVGIGQISSEVPQNLSASRPQDRQFILSSKKLLLSDSGFYLCAWSFGVGGPGELFFGEGSRLTVL.

This clone was detected only a few times. V usage is TRBV19 and J usage is TRBJ2-7; weak D call: TRBD2 (6 bases). CDR3 length: 13 amino acids. Germline CDR1 LNHDA, CDR2 SQIVND (reference sequence). The V gene lost 10 bases and the J gene lost 2 bases, with 15 bases spanning the gap. The CDR3 spells CATAPRGAYEQYF. In DNA form, the CDR3 reads TGTGCCACTGCGCCACGCGGGGCCTACGAGCAGTACTTC.

This clone was picked up a small number of times. The chain links TRBV19 to TRBJ2-3; D uncertain. The CDR3 runs to 14 residues. Per germline, CDR1 LNHDA and CDR2 SQIVND (reference sequence). Trimming took 5 bases from V and 1 from J, leaving 10 bases between them. CDR3 coding DNA: TGTGCCAGTAGTCTCCTCGCGGGCACAGATACGCAGTATTTT. It codes for CASSLLAGTDTQYF.

This clone showed up just a few times. CDR3 nucleotides: TGTGCCAGCAGCCCCGGCCAGGGGACAGCAGATACGCAGTATTTT. It codes for CASSPGQGTADTQYF. The rearrangement links TRBV7-6 to TRBJ2-3; 7 bases align to TRBD1. Trimming took 5 bases from V and 4 from J; bases not matched to a gene: 9. Germline CDR1 SGHVS, CDR2 FNYEAQ. This CDR3 comprises 15 residues.

This clone was detected a few times. The chain carries TRBV28 and TRBJ2-1; 7 bases match TRBD2. The germline V gene has CDR1 MDHEN and CDR2 SYDVKM. The ends lost 8 bases at V and 8 bases at J; junction bases unmatched: 9. This CDR3 spans 13 amino acids. CDR3 sequence reads: CASRRSGMDEQFF. The CDR3 region has the DNA TGTGCCAGCCGTCGGAGCGGGATGGATGAGCAGTTCTTC. Full variable domain (outside the CDR3, taken from reference TRBV28 and TRBJ2-1): DVKVTQSSRYLVKRTGEKVFLECVQDMDHENMFWYRQDPGLGLRLIYFSYDVKMKEKGDIPEGYSVSREKKERFSLILESASTNQTSMYLCASRRSGMDEQFFGPGTRLTVL.

This chain connects TRBV28 to TRBJ2-7, with TRBD2 matching 11 bases. Germline-derived CDR1 and CDR2 are MDHEN and SYDVKM. The length of the CDR3 is 13 residues. The V and J ends lost 8 bases and 0 bases, in that order; junction bases with no gene match: 0. Written as DNA, the CDR3 is TGTGCCAGCGGGACTAGCGGCTCCTACGAGCAGTACTTC. Protein: CASGTSGSYEQYF.

This clone occurred a few times. The chain carries TRBV18 and TRBJ1-1; 11 bases align to TRBD1. The V gene end was trimmed by 8 bases and the J gene end by 6 bases; junction bases not matched to a gene: 8. CDR3 size: 14 residues. The germline V gene encodes CDR1 KGHSH and CDR2 LQKENI. CDR3 in amino acids: CASTSGTGGPEAFF. The CDR3 DNA reads TGTGCCAGCACTTCCGGGACAGGGGGTCCTGAAGCTTTCTTT.

This clone was picked up a small number of times. The chain employs TRBV5-4 and TRBJ2-4; TRBD1 agrees at 9 bases. The CDR3 runs 15 residues. The germline V gene has CDR1 SGHNT and CDR2 YYREEE (reference sequence). Germline trimming cut 4 bases from V and 8 bases from J; bases unmatched to any gene: 10. The CDR3 sequence is CASSLPGQGTDIQYF. The CDR3 DNA is TGTGCCAGCAGCCTCCCGGGACAGGGAACCGACATTCAGTACTTC.

This sequence joins TRBV2 and TRBJ2-1; possible D gene TRBD1, 5 bases. The CDR3 loop spans 13 amino acids. V was clipped by 6 bases and J by 9 bases, with 15 bases between them. The V gene's germline CDR1 is SNHLY and CDR2 FYNNEI. Here the CDR3 reads CASRTDGLFEQFF. The CDR3 region has the DNA TGTGCCAGCAGGACAGATGGTCTATTTGAGCAGTTCTTC.

CDR3 bases: TGTGCTAGTGGTTTGGGAGATAGCGGCAGCTACAATGAGCAGTTCTTC. Translation: CASGLGDSGSYNEQFF. The J gene is TRBJ2-1, the V gene TRBV12-5, with a weak D call TRBD2 (6 bases). Germline V gene lookup returns CDR1 LGHNT and CDR2 FRNRAP. The CDR3 totals 16 residues. Deletions cut 1 base from V and 3 bases from J, with 13 bases between.

The table lists this clone with a few counts. This chain joins TRBV28 and TRBJ2-7; unclear D gene. This CDR3 has 14 amino acids. CDR1 and CDR2 (germline): MDHEN, SYDVKM. The V end lost 1 base, the J end lost 1 base, and 8 bases lay between the germline ends. CDR3 residues: CASSLLSGSYEQYF. DNA of the CDR3: TGTGCCAGCAGTTTATTGTCAGGATCCTACGAGCAGTACTTC.